This T cell receptor (beta chain) was identified during a study of technical replicates of blood from a few donors. Germline-derived CDR1 and CDR2 are SSHAT and FNYEAQ (reference sequence). This CDR3 is built from 13 residues. The protocol was immunoSEQ multiplex PCR, while the TCRdb copy is restricted to in-frame clones and leaves out a portion. The sample consists of around 76,000 clones, 95% to 98% of them appearing once. Concerning this clone: The germline gene is not matched at one end of the junction; a read error may be the cause.

The chain employs TRBV7-7 and TRBJ2-7; D possibly corresponds to TRBD2 (5 bases). Sample: T cells isolated from PBMCs. The source of this sequence is a human donor in good health. The CDR3 coding sequence is TGTGCTAGCAGCTTAGGCGCCGGGGACGAGCAGTACTTC. It translates to CASSLGAGDEQYF. The entire variable domain, with the rest obtained from reference TRBV7-7 and TRBJ2-7, is as follows: GAGVSQSPRYKVTKRGQDVTLRCDPISSHATLYWYQQALGQGPEFLTYFNYEAQPDKSGLPSDRFSAERPEGSISTLTIQRTEQRDSAMYRCASSLGAGDEQYFGPGTRLTVT.